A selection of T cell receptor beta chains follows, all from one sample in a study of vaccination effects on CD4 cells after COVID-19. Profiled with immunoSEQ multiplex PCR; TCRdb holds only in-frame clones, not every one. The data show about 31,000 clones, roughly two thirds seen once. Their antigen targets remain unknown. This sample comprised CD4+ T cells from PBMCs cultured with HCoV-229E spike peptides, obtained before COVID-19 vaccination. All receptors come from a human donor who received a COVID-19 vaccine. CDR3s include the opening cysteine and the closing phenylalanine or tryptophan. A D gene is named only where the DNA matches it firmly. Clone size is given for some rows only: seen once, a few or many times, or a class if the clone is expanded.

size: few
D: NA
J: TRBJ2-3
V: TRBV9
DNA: TGTGCCAGCAGCGTAGTTCCCCAGCACACAGATACGCAGTATTTT
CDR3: CASSVVPQHTDTQYF

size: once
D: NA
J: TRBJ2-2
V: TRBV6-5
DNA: TGTGCCAGCAGTCGACAGACCGGGGAGCTGTTTTTT
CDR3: CASSRQTGELFF

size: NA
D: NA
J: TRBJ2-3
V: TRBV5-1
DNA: TGCGCCAGCAGCCGCCGGAGGAGGGCGGAAGATACGCAGTATTTT
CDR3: CASSRRRRAEDTQYF

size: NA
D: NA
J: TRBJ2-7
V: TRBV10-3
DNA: TGTGCCATCAGTGAGCCCGGGGTAGAGGGGGGCTACGAGCAGTACTTC
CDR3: CAISEPGVEGGYEQYF

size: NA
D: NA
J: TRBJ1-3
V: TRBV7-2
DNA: TGTGCCAGCAGCCACCCCCCCGGGGGGGACACCATATATTTT
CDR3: CASSHPPGGDTIYF

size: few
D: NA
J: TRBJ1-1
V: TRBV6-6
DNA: TGTGCCAGCAGTTACTCGGACACTGAAGCTTTCTTT
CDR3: CASSYSDTEAFF

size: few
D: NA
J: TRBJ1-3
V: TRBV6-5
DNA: TGTGCCAGCAGACTAACGGGGGTCTCTGGAAACACCATATATTTT
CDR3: CASRLTGVSGNTIYF

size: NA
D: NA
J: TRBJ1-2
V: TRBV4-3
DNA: TGCGCCAGCAGCCAAGGGTCCGGGGATAACTATGGCTACACCTTC
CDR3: CASSQGSGDNYGYTF

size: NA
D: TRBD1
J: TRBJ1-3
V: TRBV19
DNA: TGTGCCAGTAGTATCGGACAGGCGAACTCTGGAAACACCATATATTTT
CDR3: CASSIGQANSGNTIYF

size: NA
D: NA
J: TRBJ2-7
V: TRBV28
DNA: TGTGCCAGCAGTTTACCGCTCCACTCCTACGAGCAGTACTTC
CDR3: CASSLPLHSYEQYF

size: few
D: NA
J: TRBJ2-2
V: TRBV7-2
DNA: TGTGCCAGCAGCTCCGCTAGCGCCACCGGGGAGCTGTTTTTT
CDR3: CASSSASATGELFF

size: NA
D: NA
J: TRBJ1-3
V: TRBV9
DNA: TGTGCCAGCAGCTTGTCCCCGGCTGGAAACACCATATATTTT
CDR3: CASSLSPAGNTIYF

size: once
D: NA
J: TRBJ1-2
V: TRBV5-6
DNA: TGTGCCAGCAGCTTGGGGGTCAGGGATTACTCTAACTATGGCTACACCTTC
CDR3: CASSLGVRDYSNYGYTF

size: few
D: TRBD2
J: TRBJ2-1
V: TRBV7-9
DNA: TGTGCCAGCAGCTCCCAGGGTAGCGGGGGGAGCTCCTACAATGAGCAGTTCTTC
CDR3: CASSSQGSGGSSYNEQFF

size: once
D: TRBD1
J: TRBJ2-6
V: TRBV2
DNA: TGTGCCAGCCGAAAACAGGGGACAGGGGCCAACGTCCTGACTTTC
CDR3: CASRKQGTGANVLTF

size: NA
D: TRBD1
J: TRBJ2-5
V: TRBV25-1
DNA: TGTGCCAGCAGTCCCCCGGGGGACAGGGGAGATAGAGAGACCCAGTACTTC
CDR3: CASSPPGDRGDRETQYF

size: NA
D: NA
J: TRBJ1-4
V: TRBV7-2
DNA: TGTGCCAGCAGCGAAAGGGAAAAACTGTTTTTT
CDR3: CASSEREKLFF

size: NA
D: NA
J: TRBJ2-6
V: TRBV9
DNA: TGTGCCAGCAGCGTTACTCCAACTGGGGCCAACGTCCTGACTTTC
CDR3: CASSVTPTGANVLTF

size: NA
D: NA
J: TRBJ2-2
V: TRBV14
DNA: TGTGCCAGCAGCCAAAGTACCAGGGTGTACACCGGGGAGCTGTTTTTT
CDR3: CASSQSTRVYTGELFF

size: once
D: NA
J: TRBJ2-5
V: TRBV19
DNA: TGTGCCAGTAGGGGGGCAGCGGGGGAGACCCAGTACTTC
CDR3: CASRGAAGETQYF

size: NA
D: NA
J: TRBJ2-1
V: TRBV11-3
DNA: TGTGCCAGCAGCTACCGGGAAGCAAGCAATGAGCAGTTCTTC
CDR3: CASSYREASNEQFF

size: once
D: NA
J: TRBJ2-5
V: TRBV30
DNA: TGTGCCTGGGGAGGAAACCAAGAGACCCAGTACTTC
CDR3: CAWGGNQETQYF